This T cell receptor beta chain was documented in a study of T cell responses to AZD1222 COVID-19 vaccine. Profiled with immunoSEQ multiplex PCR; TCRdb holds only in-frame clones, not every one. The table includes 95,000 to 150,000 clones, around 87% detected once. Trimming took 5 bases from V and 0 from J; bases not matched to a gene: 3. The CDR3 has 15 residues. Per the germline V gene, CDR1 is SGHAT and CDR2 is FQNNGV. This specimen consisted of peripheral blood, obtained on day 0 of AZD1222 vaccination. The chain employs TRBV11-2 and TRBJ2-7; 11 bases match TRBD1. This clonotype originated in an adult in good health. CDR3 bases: TGTGCCAGCAGCCCCGGGACAGGGGGCTCCTACGAGCAGTACTTC. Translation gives CASSPGTGGSYEQYF.